What follows describes a single TCR beta chain. Its antigen is as yet unknown. This entry comes from a study of T cell responses to AZD1222 COVID-19 vaccine. Study-wide context: The analysis combined second doses at about 4 or about 12 weeks. Notes on the study in general: The study identified only six AZD1222 recipients as seropositive at baseline.

Using immunoSEQ multiplex PCR, the repertoire was profiled, and TCRdb retains in-frame clones only, with some absent. The data contain 120,000 or so clones, about nine tenths of them singletons. CDR1 KGHSH and CDR2 LQKENI come from the germline V gene. The V gene lost 6 bases and the J gene lost 8 bases, with 14 bases spanning the gap. The length of the CDR3 is 13 residues. This chain uses TRBV18 with TRBJ1-3, with D unclear. This clonotype was obtained from an adult in good health. The sequencing used peripheral blood, collected on day 0 of AZD1222 vaccination. The DNA of the CDR3 is TGTGCCAGCTCCCAAAGCCCGACGGACACCATATATTTT. Protein sequence: CASSQSPTDTIYF.